This TCR beta chain stems from a study of blood T cell repertoires in COVID-19. On the study more broadly: Some COVID-19 samples were acute and others convalescent; all came from the United States, Italy and Spain. From T cells, B-cell-depleted T cells, or PBMCs came the material, which was cDNA or gDNA.

This clone was detected only a few times. One Seattle source followed patients from active infection through their disease course. The data were produced by immunoSEQ multiplex PCR, yet TCRdb's version contains in-frame clones alone and is incomplete. The profile shows under 100,000 clones, approximately 78% of them singletons. Material for sequencing was peripheral blood. The TCR comes from a man in his sixties with COVID-19, enrolled during active disease.

CDR3 bases: TGTGCCAGCAGCTTAGCTGGGCAGACTGAAGCTTTCTTT. This gives the protein CASSLAGQTEAFF. This sequence joins TRBV7-9 and TRBJ1-1; the D is unclear. CDR1 SEHNR and CDR2 FQNEAQ come from the germline V gene (reference sequence). This CDR3 comprises 13 residues. Trimming pared 0 bases from V and 5 bases from J, leaving 7 bases between.